This T cell receptor (beta chain) was recorded in a study of T cells in Graves' hyperthyroidism and ophthalmopathy (dated by TCRdb to the late 2010s). Describing the broader study: Peripheral blood was sampled at the time of initial diagnosis, prior to any treatment. Prospective prediction of ophthalmopathy was tested in an independent validation cohort of about 19 hyperthyroidism patients and 17 patients who later progressed to ophthalmopathy. The approximately 100 discovery patients were randomly divided into training and test sets at a 7:3 ratio. Thyroid tissue and blood T-cell repertoires from six Graves' hyperthyroidism patients were also compared in the study. Following sampling, methimazole starting at 30 mg daily was given to hyperthyroidism patients, and high-dose intravenous methylprednisolone was given to ophthalmopathy patients. TCR Vbeta CDR3 sequencing of 130 to 150 peripheral blood samples (around 45 ophthalmopathy, 70 to 85 hyperthyroidism and roughly 17 progressor patients) is reported in the paper. To identify TCR V-J signatures that set the groups apart, the researchers used a discovery cohort of more than 95 patients, made up of 43 with Graves' ophthalmopathy and 57 with stable Graves' hyperthyroidism.

On this clonotype itself: Its antigen target is currently unknown. Qualities for individual bases were not recorded, and no much larger clone is one base off.

A patient counted as having stable Graves' hyperthyroidism if no progression to ophthalmopathy occurred over 18 months of follow-up. Hyperthyroidism patients were newly diagnosed, with disease duration under 2 months, and aged 18 to 65 years. Exclusion was applied to patients with uncontrolled infections, other autoimmune diseases, pregnancy or lactation. Diagnoses were based on clinical symptoms, serum thyroxine and TRAb, thyroid ultrasound and orbital computed tomography. PBMCs were isolated from about 9 ml of fresh peripheral blood by Ficoll-Paque density gradient centrifugation. Total RNA was extracted using Trizol reagent, and RNA quality was assessed on an Agilent 2100 Bioanalyzer. CDR1 SGHVS and CDR2 FNYEAQ are derived from the germline V gene. The CDR3 starts with the cysteine, ends with the phenylalanine, and has 11 residues. Only CDR3 DNA remains: 33 bases, in frame from the first base. Cut back by 5 bases and 8 bases, the V and J ends lie 10 bases apart.

TCR beta CDR3 regions were amplified from RNA transcripts. The TCR CDR3 was subjected to a first round of RT-PCR using the HTBI primer set and the Qiagen OneStep RT-PCR kit. Libraries were constructed in a second round of multiplex PCR, after which size selection and purification were performed. Libraries were sequenced paired-end with 100 bp reads on an Illumina HiSeq2000. Per the authors' processing: Raw data were processed with SOAPnuke, discarding reads with adapters, uncalled bases, mean Phred below 15, or no exact constant-primer or identifier match. COPE v1.2.5 was used to merge high-quality paired reads, and clonotypes were defined as unique nucleotide sequences. MiTCR v1.1 was used to align the clonotypes against IMGT TRBV, TRBD and TRBJ reference segments. The analysis included only V-J combinations with a frequency above 0.0001, which together covered 99% to 99.2% of the repertoires. A TCS score was defined as the ratio of F50 (clonal expansion) to E x V (chaos), with BLOSUM62-based TCRdist applied between CDR3 peptides within each V-J. Welch's t-statistics and random forest reduced around 550 V-J features to about 12, which were used in a naive Bayes classifier (R e1071). Thyroid-blood repertoire similarity was quantified with the Morisita-Horn index. TCRdb reprocessed the public reads (quality trimming at Q25 with fastp, clone calling with MiXCR) and kept in-frame beta chains. Duplicate CDR3 protein sequences are folded into a single record with the most common DNA and genes. These V and J calls are TCRdb output, not the study's own analysis. The sample records hundreds of thousands of distinct CDR3 sequences, about two fifths of which are singletons. The ten largest clones add up to 7.5% to 9.5% of the sample.

The study at large found these results: Sample size was not statistically predetermined, and blinding of investigators to group allocation was not performed. During validation, the model predicted progression to ophthalmopathy a median of roughly 7.1 months ahead of onset, with around 71% sensitivity and 72% to 80% specificity. Most expanded thyroid clonotypes (frequency above 0.001) were also detected in blood, a finding suggesting that blood repertoires may reflect thyroid immune responses. A model built on a 13 V-J signature distinguished ophthalmopathy from stable hyperthyroidism, reaching over 85% sensitivity and about 81% specificity in cross-validation and 80%/75% in testing.

This clonotype originated in a man younger than 35 with Graves' hyperthyroidism. Sequencing used blood. The chain joins TRBV7-6 to TRBJ2-7; no D gene can be assigned with confidence. The CDR3 region reads CASSQDHQQYF. In nucleotides, the sequence is TGTGCCAGCAGCCAAGATCACCAGCAGTACTTC.